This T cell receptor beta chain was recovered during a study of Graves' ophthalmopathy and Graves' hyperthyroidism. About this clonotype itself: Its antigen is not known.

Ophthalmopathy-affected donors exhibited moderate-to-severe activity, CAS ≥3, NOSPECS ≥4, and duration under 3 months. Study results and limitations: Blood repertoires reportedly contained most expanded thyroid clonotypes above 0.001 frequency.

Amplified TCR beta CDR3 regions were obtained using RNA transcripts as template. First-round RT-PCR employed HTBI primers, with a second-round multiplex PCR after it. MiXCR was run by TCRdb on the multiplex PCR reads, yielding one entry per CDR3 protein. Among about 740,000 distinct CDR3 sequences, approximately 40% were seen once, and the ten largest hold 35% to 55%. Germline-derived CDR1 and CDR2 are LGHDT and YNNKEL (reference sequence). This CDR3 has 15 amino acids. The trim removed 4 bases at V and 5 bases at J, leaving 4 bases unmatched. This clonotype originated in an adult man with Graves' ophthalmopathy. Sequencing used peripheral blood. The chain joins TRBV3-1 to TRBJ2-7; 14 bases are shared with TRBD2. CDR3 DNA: TGTGCCAGCAGCCTGACTAGCGGGAGGGCCGACGAGCAGTACTTC. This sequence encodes CASSLTSGRADEQYF.